The clone carrying this T cell receptor beta chain was counted once. How the authors handled the data: Amplification from reference gene primers served as the basis for estimated nucleated cell counts. TCRdb's copy holds only in-frame clones and misses some; the assay was immunoSEQ multiplex PCR. Clone size and V and J calls were adopted from that table, with D and trimming inferred from the DNA. The sample records 130,000 to 150,000 clones, approximately 88% being singletons. This specimen comes from a study of blood T cell repertoires in COVID-19. This CDR3 region has 18 residues. CDR1 DFQATT and CDR2 SNEGSKA come from the germline V gene (reference sequence). With V trimmed by 3 bases and J by 4 bases, 10 bases remained unmatched.

Sequenced sample: peripheral blood. This sequence joins TRBV20-1 and TRBJ2-3; 16 nucleotides align to TRBD2. This TCR derives from a woman aged 45-59 years with acute or convalescent COVID-19. For the CDR3, the DNA is TGCAGTGCTAGTTCGGGACTAGCGGGAGGGCTGAGACCAGATACGCAGTATTTT. This encodes CSASSGLAGGLRPDTQYF.